This TCR beta chain was retrieved from a study of Graves' ophthalmopathy and Graves' hyperthyroidism. Study-level information: Stable hyperthyroidism meant no ophthalmopathy within 18 months of follow-up. Study observations and caveats: Using a 13-signature model, the authors split ophthalmopathy from stable hyperthyroidism, with around 85% sensitivity and around 76% specificity.

The germline V gene encodes CDR1 DFQATT and CDR2 SNEGSKA (reference sequence). The CDR3 is 16 residues long. The V and J ends lost 2 bases and 3 bases, in that order; junction bases with no gene match: 3. As to this clonotype: The antigen is undetermined.

Aged 18 to 65, the patients with hyperthyroidism had under 2 months' duration and were newly diagnosed. Researchers took RNA transcripts and amplified TCR beta CDR3 regions from them. RT-PCR was first run with HTBI primers, then multiplex PCR in a second round. TCRdb reanalysed the multiplex PCR reads using MiXCR and keeps one entry per CDR3 protein. Here the sample spans a few hundred thousand distinct CDR3 sequences, about 40% being singletons. This receptor was obtained from an adult man with Graves' hyperthyroidism. The J gene is TRBJ2-2, the V gene TRBV20-1; TRBD2 matches at 13 bases. Sequenced sample: peripheral blood or thyroid tissue (not recorded which). CDR3 region: CSARTSGGADTGELFF. As DNA, the CDR3 is TGCAGTGCTAGAACTAGCGGGGGGGCGGACACCGGGGAGCTGTTTTTT.